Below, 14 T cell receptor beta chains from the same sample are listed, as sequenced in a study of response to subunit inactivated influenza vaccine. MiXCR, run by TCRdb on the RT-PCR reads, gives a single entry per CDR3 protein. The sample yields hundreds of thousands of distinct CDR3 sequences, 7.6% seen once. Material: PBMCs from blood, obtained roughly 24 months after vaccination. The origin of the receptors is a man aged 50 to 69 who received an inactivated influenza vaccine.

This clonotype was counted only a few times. As DNA, the CDR3 is TGTGCCAGCAGCTTAATTACTAGCGGGTCGTACAATGAGCAGTTCTTC. Its translation is CASSLITSGSYNEQFF. The chain employs TRBV7-2 and TRBJ2-1, with TRBD2 matching over 9 bases. The germline V gene has CDR1 SGHTA and CDR2 FQGNSA. Trimming cost V 2 bases and J 4 bases; bases outside gene matches: 6. The CDR3 extends over 16 amino acids.

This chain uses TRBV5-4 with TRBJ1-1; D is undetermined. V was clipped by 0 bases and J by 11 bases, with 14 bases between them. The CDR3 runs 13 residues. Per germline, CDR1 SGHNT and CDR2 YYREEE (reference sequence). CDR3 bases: TGTGCCAGCAGCTTGGATTCGCCTGGCGGGGCTTTCTTT. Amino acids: CASSLDSPGGAFF.

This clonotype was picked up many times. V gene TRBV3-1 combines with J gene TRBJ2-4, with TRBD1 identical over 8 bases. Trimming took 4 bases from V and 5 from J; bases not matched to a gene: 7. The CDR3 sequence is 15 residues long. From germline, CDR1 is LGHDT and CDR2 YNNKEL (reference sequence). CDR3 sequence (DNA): TGTGCCAGCAGCCGAACCGGGACAGGCCAAAACATTCAGTACTTC. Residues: CASSRTGTGQNIQYF.

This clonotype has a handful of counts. CDR3 residues: CSASPTSLGDEQYF. The CDR3, as DNA: TGCAGTGCTAGCCCCACCAGCTTGGGGGACGAGCAGTACTTC. The chain employs TRBV20-1 and TRBJ2-7; either TRBD1 or TRBD2 may fit D (5 bases each). Trimming took 3 bases from V and 5 from J, leaving 17 bases between them. The length of the CDR3 is 14 residues. The germline gives CDR1 DFQATT, CDR2 SNEGSKA (reference sequence).

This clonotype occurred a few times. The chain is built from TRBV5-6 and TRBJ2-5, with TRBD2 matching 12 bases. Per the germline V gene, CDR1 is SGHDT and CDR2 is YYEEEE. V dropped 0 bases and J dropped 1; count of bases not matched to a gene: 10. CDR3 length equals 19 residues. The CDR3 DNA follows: TGTGCCAGCAGCTTGGCCTTAACTAGCGGGGGGCTACTCCAAGAGACCCAGTACTTC. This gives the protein CASSLALTSGGLLQETQYF.

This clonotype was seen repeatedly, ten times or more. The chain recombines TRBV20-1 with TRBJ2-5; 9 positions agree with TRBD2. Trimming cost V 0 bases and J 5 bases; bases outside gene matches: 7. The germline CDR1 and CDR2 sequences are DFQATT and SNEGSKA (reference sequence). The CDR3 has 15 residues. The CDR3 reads CSARDLPGLAETQYF. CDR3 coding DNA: TGCAGTGCTAGAGATCTTCCCGGACTAGCGGAGACCCAGTACTTC.

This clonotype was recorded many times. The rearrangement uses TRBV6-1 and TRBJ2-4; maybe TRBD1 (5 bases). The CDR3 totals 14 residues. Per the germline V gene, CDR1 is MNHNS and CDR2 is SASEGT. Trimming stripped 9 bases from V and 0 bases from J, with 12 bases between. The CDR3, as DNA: TGTGCCAGTCGAGACAGACTAGCCAAAAACATTCAGTACTTC. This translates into CASRDRLAKNIQYF.

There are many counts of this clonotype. The CDR3 here is CASSLWGGGSYEQYF. The CDR3 DNA reads TGTGCCAGCAGCTTGTGGGGCGGAGGGTCCTACGAGCAGTACTTC. J is TRBJ2-7 and V is TRBV5-5, with a weak D call TRBD2 (6 bases). V shed 1 base and J shed 1 base, with 12 bases lying between them. CDR1 is SGHKS and CDR2 is YYEKEE in the germline V gene (reference sequence). The CDR3 covers 15 residues.

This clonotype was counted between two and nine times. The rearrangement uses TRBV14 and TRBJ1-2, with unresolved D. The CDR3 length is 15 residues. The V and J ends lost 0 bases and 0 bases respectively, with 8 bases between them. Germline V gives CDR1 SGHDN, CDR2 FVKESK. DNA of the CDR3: TGTGCCAGCAGCCAAGATACAATCTCTAACTATGGCTACACCTTC. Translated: CASSQDTISNYGYTF.

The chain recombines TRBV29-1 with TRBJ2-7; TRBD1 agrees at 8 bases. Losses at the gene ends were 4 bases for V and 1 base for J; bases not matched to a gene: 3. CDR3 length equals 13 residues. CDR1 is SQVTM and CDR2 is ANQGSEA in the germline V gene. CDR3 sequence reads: CSVGDRGSYEQYF. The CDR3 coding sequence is TGCAGCGTTGGCGACAGGGGTTCCTACGAGCAGTACTTC.

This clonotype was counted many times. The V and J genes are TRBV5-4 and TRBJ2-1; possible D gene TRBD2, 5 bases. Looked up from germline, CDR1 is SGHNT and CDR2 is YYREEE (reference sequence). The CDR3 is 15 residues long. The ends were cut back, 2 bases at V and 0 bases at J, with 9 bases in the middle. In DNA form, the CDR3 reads TGTGCCAGCAGCTTTGACACTAGCTCCTACAATGAGCAGTTCTTC. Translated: CASSFDTSSYNEQFF.

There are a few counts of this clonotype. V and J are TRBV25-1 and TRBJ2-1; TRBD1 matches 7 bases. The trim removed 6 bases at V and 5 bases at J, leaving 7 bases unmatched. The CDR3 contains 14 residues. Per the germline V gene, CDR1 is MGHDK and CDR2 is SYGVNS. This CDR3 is CASRGDRADNEQFF. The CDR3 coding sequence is TGTGCCAGCAGGGGAGACAGGGCCGACAATGAGCAGTTCTTC.

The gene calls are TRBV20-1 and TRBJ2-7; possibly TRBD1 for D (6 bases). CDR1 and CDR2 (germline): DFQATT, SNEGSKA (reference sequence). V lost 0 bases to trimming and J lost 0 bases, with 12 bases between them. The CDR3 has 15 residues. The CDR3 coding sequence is TGCAGTGCTAGAGATCCGCGACAGGCCTCCTACGAGCAGTACTTC. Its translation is CSARDPRQASYEQYF.

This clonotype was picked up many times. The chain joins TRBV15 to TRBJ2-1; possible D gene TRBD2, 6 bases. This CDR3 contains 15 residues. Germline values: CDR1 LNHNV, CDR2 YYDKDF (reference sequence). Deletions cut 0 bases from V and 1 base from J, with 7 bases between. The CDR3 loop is CATSRDRGSYNEQFF. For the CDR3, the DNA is TGTGCCACCAGCAGAGACCGGGGGTCCTACAATGAGCAGTTCTTC.